This T cell receptor (beta chain) was sequenced for a study of blood T cell repertoires in COVID-19. Study at large: Material from acute and convalescent COVID-19 was sourced from the United States, Italy and Spain.

The study recruited people aged 18 to 89 years across about two dozen US areas. Two consecutive negative NP/OP PCR tests, clearance, or resolved symptoms defined Cohort 3 recovery. CDR1 is KGHSH and CDR2 is LQKENI in the germline V gene. This CDR3 spans 14 amino acids. V was pared by 3 bases and J by 1 base, with 3 bases of the junction left unmatched. Study processing details: Amplification from reference gene primers served as the basis for estimated nucleated cell counts. Data came from immunoSEQ multiplex PCR; TCRdb stores just in-frame clones and leaves some out. The V and J calls and clone size come from that table; D and trimming were worked out from the DNA. The table has around 310,000 clones, over 75% seen once; the top ten hold approximately 9.4%.

The clonotype comes from a middle-aged woman who had recovered from COVID-19. The chain has TRBV18 and TRBJ2-7, with 7 positions matching TRBD1. Sequenced sample: PBMCs or T cells enriched from blood (not recorded which). The CDR3 sequence is CASSPQGDSYEQYF. The CDR3 region has the DNA TGTGCCAGCTCACCCCAGGGGGATTCCTACGAGCAGTACTTC. Full variable domain (missing parts from reference TRBV18 and TRBJ2-7): NAGVMQNPRHLVRRRGQEARLRCSPMKGHSHVYWYRQLPEEGLKFMVYLQKENIIDESGMPKERFSAEFPKEGPSILRIQQVVRGDSAAYFCASSPQGDSYEQYFGPGTRLTVT.